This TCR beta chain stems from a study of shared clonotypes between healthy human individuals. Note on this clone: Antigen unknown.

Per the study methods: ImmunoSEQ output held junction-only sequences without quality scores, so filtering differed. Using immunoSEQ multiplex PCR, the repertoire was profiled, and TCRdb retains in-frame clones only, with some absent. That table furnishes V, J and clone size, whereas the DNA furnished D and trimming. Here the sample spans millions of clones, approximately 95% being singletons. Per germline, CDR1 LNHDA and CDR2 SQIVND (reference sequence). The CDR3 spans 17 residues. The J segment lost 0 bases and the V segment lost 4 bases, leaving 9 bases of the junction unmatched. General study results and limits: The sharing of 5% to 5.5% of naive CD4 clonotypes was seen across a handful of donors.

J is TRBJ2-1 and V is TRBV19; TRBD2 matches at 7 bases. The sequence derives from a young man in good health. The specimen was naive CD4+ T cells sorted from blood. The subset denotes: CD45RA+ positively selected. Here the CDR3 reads CASSTRSGGSSYNEQFF. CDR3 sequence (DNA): TGTGCCAGTAGTACCCGATCTGGCGGGAGCTCCTACAATGAGCAGTTCTTC. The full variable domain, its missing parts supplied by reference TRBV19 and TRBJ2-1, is DGGITQSPKYLFRKEGQNVTLSCEQNLNHDAMYWYRQDPGQGLRLIYYSQIVNDFQKGDIAEGYSVSREKKESFPLTVTSAQKNPTAFYLCASSTRSGGSSYNEQFFGPGTRLTVL.